A single sample is the source of the 26 T cell receptor beta chains below, sequenced in a study of CD8+ T cells in alopecia areata. Investigators isolated RNA and reverse transcribed it into cDNA to act as the sequencing template. Sequencing was performed with immunoSEQ multiplex PCR; in TCRdb, only in-frame clones are kept and a portion is missing. The data contain fewer than 200,000 clones, about 63% of them singletons. This specimen was CD4+ T cells sorted from blood, taken at week 0. The receptors originated from a human donor with alopecia areata.

In the case of this clone: A junction end diverges from the germline sequence, so it may reflect a read error. V gene TRBV4-2 combines with J gene TRBJ2-4; the D gene is possibly TRBD2 (5 bases). The CDR3 totals 12 residues. CDR1 and CDR2 from the germline V gene are LGHNA and YNFKEQ. CDR3 bases: TGTGCCAGCAGCCAAGAGCGCGGACTTTCGCACTTC. This gives the protein CASSQERGLSHF.

The V gene is TRBV5-1, the J gene TRBJ1-2; D is uncertain. The V gene's germline CDR1 is SGHRS and CDR2 YFSETQ. V lost 0 bases and J 3 bases, leaving 9 bases between the germline ends. This CDR3 has 14 amino acids. CDR3 nucleotides: TGCGCCAGCAGCTTGGCGGCAGTAGACTATGGCTACACCTTC. Encoded protein: CASSLAAVDYGYTF.

J is TRBJ2-7 and V is TRBV7-8, with 11 bases fitting TRBD2. Germline CDR1 is SGHVS and CDR2 is FQNEAQ. CDR3 length equals 16 residues. The junction had 12 bases not matched to a gene; V was cut back by 5 bases and J by 6 bases. CDR3 nucleotides: TGTGCCAGCAGCCCACACTTTCAGCTAGCGGGGGGCGAGCAGTACTTC. This gives the protein CASSPHFQLAGGEQYF.

The table lists this clone with a few counts. The V and J genes are TRBV4-2 and TRBJ2-2, with 9 bases identical to TRBD2. Germline V gene lookup returns CDR1 LGHNA and CDR2 YNFKEQ. The CDR3 contains 17 residues. Unmatched junction bases numbered 7, after V lost 0 bases and J lost 5 bases. CDR3 sequence: CASSQDQSGGRTGELFF. The CDR3 DNA is TGTGCCAGCAGCCAAGACCAGAGCGGGGGGCGGACCGGGGAGCTGTTTTTT.

The J gene is TRBJ2-7, the V gene TRBV25-1, with D perhaps being TRBD1 or TRBD2 (5 bases each). Between the trimmed V and J ends, which lost 5 bases and 4 bases, there was a span of 12 bases. Germline-derived CDR1 and CDR2 are MGHDK and SYGVNS. The CDR3 sequence is 13 residues long. The CDR3 DNA reads TGTGCCAGCAGTTTTGGGGGAACTTACGAGCAGTACTTC. Its protein product is CASSFGGTYEQYF.

This clone has just a few counts. The chain links TRBV19 to TRBJ1-4, with a weak D call TRBD1 (6 bases). The CDR3 extends over 15 amino acids. Trimming removed 6 bases from V and 3 bases from J, with 14 bases in between. The V gene's germline CDR1 is LNHDA and CDR2 SQIVND (reference sequence). CDR3 nucleotide sequence: TGTGCCAGTAGCCCAACCGGGACACCTAATGAAAAACTGTTTTTT. As protein: CASSPTGTPNEKLFF.

The rearrangement links TRBV30 to TRBJ2-5; 10 nucleotides line up with TRBD1. Looked up from germline, CDR1 is GTSNPN and CDR2 is SVGIG (reference sequence). The CDR3 consists of 14 residues. V was pared by 3 bases and J by 3 bases, with 4 bases of the junction left unmatched. CDR3 DNA: TGTGCCTGGAGCCGGGACAGGGGAAAAGAGACCCAGTACTTC. This encodes CAWSRDRGKETQYF.

The V gene is TRBV28, the J gene TRBJ1-1; D is unresolved. CDR3 length: 12 residues. Looked up from germline, CDR1 is MDHEN and CDR2 is SYDVKM. Trimming removed 3 bases at V and 3 bases at J, with 5 bases between. The DNA of the CDR3 is TGTGCCAGCAGTTTTTGGGACACTGAAGCTTTCTTT. It is translated as CASSFWDTEAFF.

The chain employs TRBV5-6 and TRBJ2-7; D remains unclear. The CDR3 consists of 11 residues. Trimming shortened V by 0 bases and J by 4 bases, and 2 bases separated the two germline ends. Per germline, CDR1 SGHDT and CDR2 YYEEEE. CDR3 DNA sequence: TGTGCCAGCAGCTTGGGTTACGAGCAGTACTTC. It translates to CASSLGYEQYF.

The chain carries TRBV15 and TRBJ2-1; D unclear. Germline lookup yields CDR1 LNHNV and CDR2 YYDKDF (reference sequence). Trimming shortened V by 0 bases and J by 11 bases, and 5 bases separated the two germline ends. CDR3 size: 11 residues. This CDR3 is CATSRDSQQFF. CDR3 DNA: TGTGCCACCAGCAGAGACAGCCAGCAGTTCTTC.

The chain is built from TRBV6-5 and TRBJ1-1; no clear D. V shed 6 bases and J shed 5 bases, with 13 bases lying between them. The CDR3 is 13 amino acids. Germline V lookup: CDR1 MNHEY, CDR2 SVGAGI. CDR3 bases: TGTGCCAGCAGATTGGACCCTGGAACTGAAGCTTTCTTT. This translates into CASRLDPGTEAFF.

This clone was counted between two and nine times. This rearrangement joins TRBV21-1 to TRBJ1-5. TRBV21-1 is annotated as a pseudogene. This CDR3 is 17 amino acids long. CDR3 sequence reads: CASSKRQGPEGNQPQHF. The CDR3 DNA is TGTGCCAGCAGCAAGCGTCAAGGCCCGGAGGGCAATCAGCCCCAGCATTTT.

The chain carries TRBV19 and TRBJ2-5; TRBD1 might be the D (7 bases). The CDR3 contains 13 residues. CDR1 and CDR2 from the germline V gene are LNHDA and SQIVND (reference sequence). The V end was cut by 7 bases, the J end by 6 bases, with 15 bases between. The CDR3 protein is CASTAPGGKTQYF. The CDR3 DNA follows: TGTGCCAGTACCGCCCCAGGGGGGAAGACCCAGTACTTC.

This clone was detected once. This chain joins TRBV4-1 and TRBJ2-1; no reliable D call. Germline V gene lookup returns CDR1 MGHRA and CDR2 YSYEKL. The V and J ends lost 1 base and 10 bases respectively, with 17 bases between them. The CDR3 is 15 residues long. CDR3 residues: CASSQGPSLGLEQFF. The CDR3 region has the DNA TGCGCCAGCAGCCAAGGTCCTAGTTTGGGTTTAGAGCAGTTCTTC.

There are a few counts of this clone. V usage is TRBV19 and J usage is TRBJ2-5; D gene unclear. Trimming shortened V by 7 bases and J by 0 bases, and 15 bases separated the two germline ends. This CDR3 is built from 15 residues. CDR1 and CDR2 from the germline V gene are LNHDA and SQIVND (reference sequence). The CDR3 loop reads CASKRSRQYQETQYF. CDR3 DNA sequence: TGTGCCAGTAAACGCAGTCGGCAGTACCAAGAGACCCAGTACTTC.

The chain recombines TRBV6-5 with TRBJ2-7; no definite D call. The germline gives CDR1 MNHEY, CDR2 SVGAGI. The germline V and J ends were trimmed by 5 bases and 1 base, with 6 bases remaining between them. This CDR3 contains 12 residues. CDR3 bases: TGTGCCAGCAGTGTGGAGTCCTACGAGCAGTACTTC. Residues: CASSVESYEQYF.

The V call is TRBV25-1, the J call TRBJ2-1; D may be TRBD2 (6 bases). The V gene's germline CDR1 is MGHDK and CDR2 SYGVNS. The CDR3 sequence is 14 residues long. The V end was cut by 6 bases, the J end by 6 bases, with 15 bases between. The CDR3 loop reads CASRAGTWGNEQFF. The CDR3 DNA reads TGTGCCAGCAGGGCGGGGACCTGGGGCAATGAGCAGTTCTTC.

This chain connects TRBV29-1 to TRBJ2-3, with 11 bases identical to TRBD1. Germline lookup yields CDR1 SQVTM and CDR2 ANQGSEA. The CDR3 is made up of 13 amino acids. V gave up 6 bases and J gave up 4 bases; unmatched junction bases: 3. The CDR3 DNA reads TGCAGCGTCGGACAGGGGGCGTCAGATACGCAGTATTTT. Amino acid sequence: CSVGQGASDTQYF.

The J gene is TRBJ1-2, the V gene TRBV6-5, with a possible D match to TRBD1 (5 bases). Deletions cut 10 bases from V and 7 bases from J, with 19 bases between. The CDR3 sequence is 13 residues long. Germline V CDR1 and CDR2: MNHEY, SVGAGI. This chain's CDR3 is CATHSSSGGGYTF. The CDR3 DNA follows: TGTGCCACGCACAGCTCCTCTGGGGGTGGCTACACCTTC.

This sequence joins TRBV6-5 and TRBJ2-5; D ambiguous. V lost 5 bases and J 5 bases, leaving 9 bases between the germline ends. Germline V gives CDR1 MNHEY, CDR2 SVGAGI. The CDR3 spans 12 residues. Here the CDR3 DNA reads TGTGCCAGCAGTCCCACCGTTGAGACCCAGTACTTC. It codes for CASSPTVETQYF.

This clone was seen repeatedly, ten times or more. Distinct nucleotide sequences in the sample also encode this CDR3. The rearrangement uses TRBV30 and TRBJ1-1; perhaps TRBD1 as D (6 bases). V lost 3 bases and J 4 bases, leaving 15 bases between the germline ends. In germline, CDR1 is GTSNPN, CDR2 SVGIG (reference sequence). The CDR3 consists of 14 residues. The CDR3 loop reads CAWSVLSRGTEAFF. DNA for the CDR3: TGTGCCTGGAGCGTCCTCAGCAGGGGCACTGAAGCTTTCTTT.

The chain couples TRBV5-1 to TRBJ2-3; 9 positions match TRBD1. Germline lookup yields CDR1 SGHRS and CDR2 YFSETQ. V was clipped by 8 bases and J by 5 bases; unmatched bases: 9. The CDR3 is 14 residues long. The DNA of the CDR3 is TGCGCCAGTACGAGGACAGGGGATGGAGATACGCAGTATTTT. It codes for CASTRTGDGDTQYF.

This chain connects TRBV7-2 to TRBJ2-7; 7 nucleotides agree with TRBD1. Germline CDR1 and CDR2: SGHTA and FQGNSA. Trimming at V came to 6 bases and at J to 0 bases, leaving 5 bases not matched to a gene. The CDR3 is 14 amino acids. In nucleotides, the CDR3 is TGTGCCAGCAGAAAGGGACAGAGCTCCTACGAGCAGTACTTC. Translating it yields CASRKGQSSYEQYF.

This clone has at least ten counts. This chain's CDR3 is CASSKTGFGEKLFF. In DNA form, the CDR3 reads TGTGCCAGTTCCAAGACAGGGTTTGGTGAAAAACTGTTTTTT. The chain combines TRBV19 with TRBJ1-4; 7 positions match TRBD1. CDR3 length: 14 amino acids. Looked up from germline, CDR1 is LNHDA and CDR2 is SQIVND (reference sequence). The ends lost 8 bases at V and 7 bases at J; junction bases unmatched: 10.

Concerning this clone: The sample contains more than one DNA sequence encoding this CDR3. CDR3 loop: CAWSATGNQPQHF. The CDR3 DNA reads TGTGCCTGGAGTGCCACGGGAAATCAGCCCCAGCATTTT. The V call is TRBV30, the J call TRBJ1-5; no clear D gene. CDR1 and CDR2 from the germline V gene are GTSNPN and SVGIG (reference sequence). The V end was cut by 1 base, the J end by 4 bases, with 8 bases between. The CDR3 has 13 amino acids.

The chain recombines TRBV29-1 with TRBJ1-1; possible D gene TRBD1, 6 bases. Germline CDR1 and CDR2: SQVTM and ANQGSEA. The CDR3 runs 15 residues. Trimming removed 6 bases at V and 3 bases at J, with 20 bases between. CDR3 sequence (DNA): TGCAGCGTCGGAAAACTCTTGACAGGCGACACTGAAGCTTTCTTT. Translation gives CSVGKLLTGDTEAFF. Complete variable domain (other parts from reference TRBV29-1 and TRBJ1-1): SAVISQKPSRDICQRGTSLTIQCQVDSQVTMMFWYRQQPGQSLTLIATANQGSEATYESGFVIDKFPISRPNLTFSTLTVSNMSPEDSSIYLCSVGKLLTGDTEAFFGQGTRLTVV.